This T cell receptor (beta chain) was retrieved from a study of glioma-infiltrating T cells. Study observations and caveats: Non-neoplastic patients had below-expected tissue-blood divergence, while all gliomas exceeded expectation. CDR3 overlap between tissue and blood was very small.

Using RNA template, CDR3s of TCR alpha and beta were amplified with iRepertoire arm-PCR. One entry per CDR3 protein results from TCRdb running MiXCR on the multiplex PCR reads. The sample carries around 90,000 distinct CDR3 sequences, approximately 42% recorded once. The CDR3 is 14 residues long. V gave up 2 bases and J gave up 4 bases; unmatched junction bases: 1. The germline CDR1 and CDR2 sequences are MNHEY and SVGAGI. This clonotype was detected once. Its cognate antigen is unknown. The sample comprised glioma tissue, nonneoplastic brain tissue, or PBMCs (not recorded which). This receptor was identified in a human donor with low-grade glioma or glioblastoma, undergoing nonglioma brain surgery, or in good health (not recorded which). The chain recombines TRBV6-5 with TRBJ2-1, with 8 bases matching TRBD2. The CDR3 protein is CASSYAGGYNEQFF. CDR3 DNA: TGTGCCAGCAGTTACGCGGGAGGATACAATGAGCAGTTCTTC.